The 9 T cell receptor beta chains reported below all come from one sample, sequenced in a study of T cell repertoires in ileal Crohn's disease. Some clones are missing from TCRdb's copy, which holds only in-frame ones; the method was immunoSEQ multiplex PCR. The table shows about 60,000 clones, with about 89% occurring only once. Time point given: neoterminal ileum biopsy at postoperative endoscopy, about 6 months after surgery. Sequenced input: ileal tissue. Source of these receptors: an adult with Crohn's disease.

The chain links TRBV28 to TRBJ2-2; 7 bases fit TRBD2. Losses at the gene ends were 7 bases for V and 7 bases for J; bases not matched to a gene: 6. This CDR3 has 13 amino acids. Germline-derived CDR1 and CDR2 are MDHEN and SYDVKM. In DNA form, the CDR3 reads TGTGCCAGCAACGGGGGAGGGATCGGGGAGCTGTTTTTT. Translating it yields CASNGGGIGELFF.

The J gene is TRBJ1-1, the V gene TRBV2; D unclear. Trimming pared 6 bases from V and 1 base from J, leaving 12 bases between. The CDR3 extends over 14 amino acids. From germline, CDR1 is SNHLY and CDR2 FYNNEI. The CDR3 protein is CASSSLEANTEAFF. CDR3 coding DNA: TGTGCCAGCAGCTCACTTGAGGCGAACACTGAAGCTTTCTTT. Based on the CDR3 plus reference TRBV2 and TRBJ1-1, the full variable domain is EPEVTQTPSHQVTQMGQEVILRCVPISNHLYFYWYRQILGQKVEFLVSFYNNEISEKSEIFDDQFSVERPDGSNFTLKIRSTKLEDSAMYFCASSSLEANTEAFFGQGTRLTVV.

This rearrangement joins TRBV6-1 to TRBJ1-2, with TRBD1 identical over 11 bases. The J segment lost 5 bases and the V segment lost 8 bases, leaving 10 bases of the junction unmatched. Germline V gene data show CDR1 as MNHNS and CDR2 as SASEGT. The CDR3 totals 15 residues. The CDR3 region has the DNA TGTGCCAGCTCACCCCGGACAGGGGGCGATTATGGCTACACCTTC. Its protein product is CASSPRTGGDYGYTF.

The chain recombines TRBV6-5 with TRBJ1-5, with 7 bases identical to TRBD1. V lost 2 bases to trimming and J lost 6 bases; unmatched junction nucleotides: 7. The CDR3 has 15 residues. Germline values: CDR1 MNHEY, CDR2 SVGAGI. CDR3 sequence: CASSYLPPGGQPQHF. The CDR3 DNA reads as TGTGCCAGCAGTTACCTTCCCCCAGGGGGTCAGCCCCAGCATTTT.

This clone was found a few times. The chain links TRBV28 to TRBJ2-7; D may be TRBD2 (6 bases). The CDR3 contains 13 residues. Germline CDR1 reads MDHEN; CDR2 reads SYDVKM. Deletions cut 5 bases from V and 7 bases from J, with 15 bases between. As DNA, the CDR3 is TGTGCCAGCAGTCCCCGAACGGGGAGGGAGCAGTACTTC. Amino acids: CASSPRTGREQYF.

The genes are TRBV5-4 and TRBJ1-2; 9 positions agree with TRBD1. Germline loops: CDR1 SGHNT, CDR2 YYREEE (reference sequence). J gave up 7 bases and V 4 bases, and 8 bases lay outside the gene matches. This CDR3 has 14 residues. The DNA of the CDR3 is TGTGCCAGCAGCGTGACAGGGGGTGGATTTGGCTACACCTTC. It codes for CASSVTGGGFGYTF.

The V call is TRBV5-1, the J call TRBJ1-6; 9 positions match TRBD1. Germline CDR1 reads SGHRS; CDR2 reads YFSETQ. V lost 6 bases to trimming and J lost 7 bases; unmatched junction nucleotides: 14. The CDR3 contains 17 residues. CDR3 sequence: CASTLWDNRGQNSPLHF. The CDR3 nucleotides are TGCGCCAGCACACTTTGGGACAACAGGGGGCAAAATTCACCCCTCCACTTT.

The genes are TRBV25-1 and TRBJ1-6; D is unclear. The CDR3 totals 16 residues. The germline CDR1 and CDR2 sequences are MGHDK and SYGVNS. V was shortened by 6 bases and J by 8 bases, with 20 bases between the two germline ends. CDR3 DNA sequence: TGTGCCAGCAGCCTCGGGGAGAGTACCTACTATTCACCCCTCCACTTT. Translation: CASSLGESTYYSPLHF.

The rearrangement uses TRBV5-1 and TRBJ1-1, with 7 bases fitting TRBD1. CDR3 length: 13 amino acids. J lost 7 bases, V lost 0 bases, and 3 bases had no gene match. The germline V gene has CDR1 SGHRS and CDR2 YFSETQ. The CDR3 loop is CASSLGQGNEAFF. The CDR3 nucleotides read TGCGCCAGCAGCTTGGGACAGGGAAATGAAGCTTTCTTT.